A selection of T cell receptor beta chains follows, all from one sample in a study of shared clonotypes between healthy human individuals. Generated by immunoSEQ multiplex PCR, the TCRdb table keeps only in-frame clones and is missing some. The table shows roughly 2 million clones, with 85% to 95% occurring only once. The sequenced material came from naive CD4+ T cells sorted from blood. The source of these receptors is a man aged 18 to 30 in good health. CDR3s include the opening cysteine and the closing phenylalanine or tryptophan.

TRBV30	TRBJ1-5	CAWSRRGNQPQHF
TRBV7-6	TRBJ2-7	CASSSGLAGEEQYF
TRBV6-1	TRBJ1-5	CASSETQGANQPQHF
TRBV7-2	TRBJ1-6	CASSPLGSFNSPLHF
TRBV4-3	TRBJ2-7	CASSQELLAEEGYEQYF
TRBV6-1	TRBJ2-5	CASRVVGQETQYF
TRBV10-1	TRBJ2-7	CASSAGGAERQYF
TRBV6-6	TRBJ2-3	CASSKRGGSGTDTQYF
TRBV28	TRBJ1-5	CASSFRGDQPQHF
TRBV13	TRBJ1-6	CASSLAGGRGPYSPLHF
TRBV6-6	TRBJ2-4	CASSPTGILAKNIQYF
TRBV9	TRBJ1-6	CASSVTTGGADSPLHF
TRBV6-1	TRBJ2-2	CASPVGGELFF
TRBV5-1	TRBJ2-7	CASSAGTGNYEQYF
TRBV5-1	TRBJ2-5	CASSLADKGIETQYF
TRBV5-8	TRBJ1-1	CASSLETLAFF
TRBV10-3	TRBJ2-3	CAISESSGGSTDTQYF
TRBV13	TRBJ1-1	CASSGRDRVNTEAFF
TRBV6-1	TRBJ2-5	CASSDLQVFRQVETQYF
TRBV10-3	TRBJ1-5	CAISEGTDNQPQHF
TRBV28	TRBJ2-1	CASSSPGEQFF
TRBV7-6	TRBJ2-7	CASAAGQLYEQYF
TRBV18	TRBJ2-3	CASSRFNLAGGVGTDTQYF
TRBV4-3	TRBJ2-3	CASSQVPGRSTDTQYF